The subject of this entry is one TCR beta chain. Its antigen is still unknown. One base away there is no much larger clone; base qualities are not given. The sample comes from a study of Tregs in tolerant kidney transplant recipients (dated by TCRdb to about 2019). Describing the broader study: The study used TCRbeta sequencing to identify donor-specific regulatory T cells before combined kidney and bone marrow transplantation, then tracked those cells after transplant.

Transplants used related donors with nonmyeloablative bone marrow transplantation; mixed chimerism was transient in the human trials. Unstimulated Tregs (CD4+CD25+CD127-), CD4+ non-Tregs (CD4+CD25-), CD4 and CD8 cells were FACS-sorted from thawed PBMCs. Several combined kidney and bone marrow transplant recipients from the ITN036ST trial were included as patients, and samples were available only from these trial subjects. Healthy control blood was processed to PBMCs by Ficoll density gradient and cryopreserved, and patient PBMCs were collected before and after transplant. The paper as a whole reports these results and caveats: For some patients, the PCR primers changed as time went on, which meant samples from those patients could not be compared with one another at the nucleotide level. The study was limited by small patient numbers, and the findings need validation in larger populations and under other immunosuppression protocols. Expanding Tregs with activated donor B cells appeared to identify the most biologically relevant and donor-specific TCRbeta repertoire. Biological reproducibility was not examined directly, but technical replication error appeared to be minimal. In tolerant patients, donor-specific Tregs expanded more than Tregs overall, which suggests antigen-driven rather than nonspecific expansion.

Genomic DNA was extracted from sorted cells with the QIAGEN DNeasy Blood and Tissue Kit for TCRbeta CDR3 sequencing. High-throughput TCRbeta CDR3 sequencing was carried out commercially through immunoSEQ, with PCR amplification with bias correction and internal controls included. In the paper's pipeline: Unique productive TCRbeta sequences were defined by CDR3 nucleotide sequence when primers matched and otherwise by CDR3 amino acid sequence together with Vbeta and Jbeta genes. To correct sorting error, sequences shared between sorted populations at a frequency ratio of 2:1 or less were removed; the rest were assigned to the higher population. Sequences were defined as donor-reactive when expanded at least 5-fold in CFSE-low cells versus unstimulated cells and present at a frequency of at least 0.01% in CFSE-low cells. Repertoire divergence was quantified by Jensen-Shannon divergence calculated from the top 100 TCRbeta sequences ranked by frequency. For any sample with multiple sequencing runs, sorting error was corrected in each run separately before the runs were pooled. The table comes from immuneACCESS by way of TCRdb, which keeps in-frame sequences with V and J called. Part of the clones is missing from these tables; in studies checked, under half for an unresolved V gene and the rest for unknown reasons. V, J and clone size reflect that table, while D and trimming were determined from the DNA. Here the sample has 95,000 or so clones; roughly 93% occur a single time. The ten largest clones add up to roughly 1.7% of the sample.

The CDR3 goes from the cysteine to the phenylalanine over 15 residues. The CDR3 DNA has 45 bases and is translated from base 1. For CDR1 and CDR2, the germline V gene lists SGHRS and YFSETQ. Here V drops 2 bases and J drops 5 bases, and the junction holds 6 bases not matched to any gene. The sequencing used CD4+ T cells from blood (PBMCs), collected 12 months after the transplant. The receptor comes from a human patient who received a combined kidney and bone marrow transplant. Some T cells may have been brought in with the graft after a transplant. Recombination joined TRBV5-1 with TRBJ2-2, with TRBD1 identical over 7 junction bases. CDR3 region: CASSFYNRGTGELFF. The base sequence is TGCGCCAGCAGCTTCTATAACAGGGGAACCGGGGAGCTGTTTTTT.